The subject of this entry is one T cell receptor beta chain. Germline CDR1 SGHAT, CDR2 FQNNGV. With 5 bases removed from V and 5 bases from J, the gap between germline ends came to 10 bases. CDR3 length: 13 amino acids. The sample originates from a study of blood T cell repertoires in COVID-19. Living in 24 US areas, the participants were between about 18 and 95 years of age. Recovered status applied to Cohort 3 donors who had two consecutive negative PCRs. It also applied to those with clearance or with symptom resolution. As handled by the study authors: Amplification of reference gene primers was used by the study to estimate nucleated cell counts. The repertoire was sequenced with immunoSEQ multiplex PCR; TCRdb's copy has only in-frame clones and lacks some. V and J calls and clone size are as listed in that table; D and trimming were resolved from the DNA. Seen here are about 370,000 clones, around 92% observed once, and the top ten hold 1.5% to 2%.

The clonotype originates from a woman in her 30s who had recovered from COVID-19. The gene calls are TRBV11-2 and TRBJ1-5, with D hard to call. Sequences were obtained from PBMCs or T cells enriched from blood (not recorded which). The CDR3 loop is CASSLATYQPQHF. The CDR3 coding sequence is TGTGCCAGCAGCCTAGCGACTTATCAGCCCCAGCATTTT.